This TCR beta chain was obtained from a study of T-cell memory formation after mild COVID-19. Study findings and constraints: A second wave of clones peaked on day 37, and their SARS-CoV-2 specificity went unconfirmed. Some clones that responded turned up in pre-infection memory, which suggests that cross-reactive memory joined in.

Per the germline V gene, CDR1 is MNHEY and CDR2 is SVGAGI. The CDR3 totals 15 residues. V lost 0 bases and J lost 0, with 6 bases in between. TCRdb re-called the 5' RACE reads with MiXCR, one entry per CDR3 protein. This sample has about 90,000 distinct CDR3 sequences; about 15% occur once, and the top ten carry roughly two fifths. This clonotype was seen a few times. What it recognizes is unknown. The receptor's source is a man younger than 35 who had mild COVID-19 (a few samples of this study predate the infection). Cell type and time point are not known. This chain links TRBV6-5 with TRBJ1-3; D remains unclear. What was sequenced was PBMCs or a T cell subset sorted from them (not recorded which). The CDR3 sequence: CASSYSPTSGNTIYF. Written as DNA, the CDR3 is TGTGCCAGCAGTTACTCGCCCACCTCTGGAAACACCATATATTTT.